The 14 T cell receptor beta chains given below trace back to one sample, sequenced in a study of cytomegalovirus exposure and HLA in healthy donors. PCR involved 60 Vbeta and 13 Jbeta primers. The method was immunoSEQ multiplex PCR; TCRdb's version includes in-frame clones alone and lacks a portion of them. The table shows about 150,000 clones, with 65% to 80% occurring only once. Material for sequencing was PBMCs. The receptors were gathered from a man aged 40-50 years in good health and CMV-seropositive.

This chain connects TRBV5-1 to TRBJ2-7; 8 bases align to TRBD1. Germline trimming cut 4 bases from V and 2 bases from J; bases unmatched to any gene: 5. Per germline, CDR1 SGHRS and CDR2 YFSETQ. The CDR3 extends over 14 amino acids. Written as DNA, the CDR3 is TGCGCCAGCAGCCCACAGGGGGGAACCTACGAGCAGTACTTC. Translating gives CASSPQGGTYEQYF.

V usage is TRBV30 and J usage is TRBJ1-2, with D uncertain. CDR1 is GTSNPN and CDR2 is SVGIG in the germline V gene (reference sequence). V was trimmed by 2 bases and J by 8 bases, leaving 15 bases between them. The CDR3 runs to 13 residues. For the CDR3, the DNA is TGTGCCTGGAGTCCGCGGACTGGCTCGGGCTACACCTTC. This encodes CAWSPRTGSGYTF.

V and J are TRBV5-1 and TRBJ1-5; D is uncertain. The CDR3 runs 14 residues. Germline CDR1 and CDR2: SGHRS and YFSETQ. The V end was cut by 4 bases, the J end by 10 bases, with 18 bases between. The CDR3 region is CASSPGEGLGPQHF. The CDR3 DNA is TGCGCCAGCAGCCCCGGGGAGGGCTTAGGACCCCAGCATTTT.

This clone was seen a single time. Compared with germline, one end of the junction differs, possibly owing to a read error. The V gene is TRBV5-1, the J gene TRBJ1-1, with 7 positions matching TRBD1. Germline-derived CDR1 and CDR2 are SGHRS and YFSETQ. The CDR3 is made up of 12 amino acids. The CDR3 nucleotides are TGTGCCAGCAGCTTACAGGGGTCTGGGGCTTTCTTT. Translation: CASSLQGSGAFF.

CDR3 nucleotides: TGTGCCAGCAGTGAACCCGGGGATAGGGACGAGCAGTACTTC. Its translation is CASSEPGDRDEQYF. The chain carries TRBV6-1 and TRBJ2-7, with D possibly TRBD2 on 5 matching bases. This CDR3 comprises 14 residues. In germline, CDR1 is MNHNS, CDR2 SASEGT. V was pared by 2 bases and J by 5 bases, with 13 bases between.

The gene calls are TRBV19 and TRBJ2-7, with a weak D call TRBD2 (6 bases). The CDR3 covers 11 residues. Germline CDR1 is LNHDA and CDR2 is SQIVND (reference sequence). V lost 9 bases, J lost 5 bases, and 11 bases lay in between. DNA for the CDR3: TGTGCCAGCGGGAGAGCTCACGAGCAGTACTTC. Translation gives CASGRAHEQYF.

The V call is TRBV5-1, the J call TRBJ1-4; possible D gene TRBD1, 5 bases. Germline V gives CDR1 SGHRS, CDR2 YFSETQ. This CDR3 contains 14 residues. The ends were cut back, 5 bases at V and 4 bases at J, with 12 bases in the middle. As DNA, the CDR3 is TGCGCCAGCAGGCGGGGCGGGGATAATGAAAAACTGTTTTTT. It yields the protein CASRRGGDNEKLFF.

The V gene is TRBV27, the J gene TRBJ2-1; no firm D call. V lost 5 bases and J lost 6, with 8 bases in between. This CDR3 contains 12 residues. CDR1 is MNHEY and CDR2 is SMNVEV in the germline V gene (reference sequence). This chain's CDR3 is CASSTRGNEQFF. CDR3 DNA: TGTGCCAGCAGTACCCGCGGCAATGAGCAGTTCTTC.

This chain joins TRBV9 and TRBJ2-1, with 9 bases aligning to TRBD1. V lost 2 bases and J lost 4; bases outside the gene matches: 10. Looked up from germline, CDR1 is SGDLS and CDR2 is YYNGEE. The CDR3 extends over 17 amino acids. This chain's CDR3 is CASSVNLGTGIYNEQFF. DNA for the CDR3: TGTGCCAGCAGCGTCAACCTCGGGACAGGGATATACAATGAGCAGTTCTTC.

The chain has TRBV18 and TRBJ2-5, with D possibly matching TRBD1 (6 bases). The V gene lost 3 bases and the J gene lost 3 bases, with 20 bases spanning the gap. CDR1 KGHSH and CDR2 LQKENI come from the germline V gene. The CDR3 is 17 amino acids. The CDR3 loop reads CASSPFIDGTTKETQYF. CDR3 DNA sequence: TGTGCCAGCTCACCTTTCATAGACGGGACAACCAAAGAGACCCAGTACTTC.

CDR3 nucleotides: TGTGCCAGTTTAGGGACAGTCTCCTACGAGCAGTACTTC. Amino acids: CASLGTVSYEQYF. The chain is built from TRBV28 and TRBJ2-7, with TRBD1 identical over 7 bases. CDR1 and CDR2 from the germline V gene are MDHEN and SYDVKM. This CDR3 is built from 13 residues. Germline trimming cut 9 bases from V and 0 bases from J; bases unmatched to any gene: 5.

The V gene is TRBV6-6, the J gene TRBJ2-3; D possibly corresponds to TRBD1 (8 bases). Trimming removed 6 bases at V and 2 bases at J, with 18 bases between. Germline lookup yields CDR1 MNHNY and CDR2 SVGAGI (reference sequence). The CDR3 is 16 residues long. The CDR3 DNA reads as TGTGCCAGCAGCCCACAGGGGGGGCGGGCCACAGATACGCAGTATTTT. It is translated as CASSPQGGRATDTQYF.

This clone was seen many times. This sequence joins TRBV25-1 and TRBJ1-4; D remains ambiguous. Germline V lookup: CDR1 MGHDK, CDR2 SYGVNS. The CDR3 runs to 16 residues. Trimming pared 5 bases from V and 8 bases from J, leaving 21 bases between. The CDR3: CASSTDREGSREKLFF. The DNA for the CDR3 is TGTGCCAGCAGTACAGACCGGGAAGGGTCTCGAGAAAAACTGTTTTTT.

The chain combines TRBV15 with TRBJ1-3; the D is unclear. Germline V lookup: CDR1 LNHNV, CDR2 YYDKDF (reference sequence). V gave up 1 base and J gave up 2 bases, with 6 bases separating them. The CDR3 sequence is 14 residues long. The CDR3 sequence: CATSRGTAGNTIYF. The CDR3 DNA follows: TGTGCCACCAGCAGAGGTACGGCTGGAAACACCATATATTTT.